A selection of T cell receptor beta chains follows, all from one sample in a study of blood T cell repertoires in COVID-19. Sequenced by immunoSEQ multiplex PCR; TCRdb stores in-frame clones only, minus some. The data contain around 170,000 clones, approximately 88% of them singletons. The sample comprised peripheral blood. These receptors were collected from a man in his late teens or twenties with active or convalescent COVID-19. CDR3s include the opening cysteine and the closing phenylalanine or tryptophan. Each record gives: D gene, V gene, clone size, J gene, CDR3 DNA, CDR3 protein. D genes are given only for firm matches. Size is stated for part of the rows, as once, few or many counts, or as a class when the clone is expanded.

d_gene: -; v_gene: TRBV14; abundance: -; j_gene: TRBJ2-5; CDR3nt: TGTGCCAGCAGCCAAGATGTAGCGGAAGAGACCCAGTACTTC; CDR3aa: CASSQDVAEETQYF
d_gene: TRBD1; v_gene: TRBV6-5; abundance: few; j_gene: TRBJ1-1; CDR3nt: TGTGCCAGCAGTTCCTTCCGACAGGGGAACACTGAAGCTTTCTTT; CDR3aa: CASSSFRQGNTEAFF
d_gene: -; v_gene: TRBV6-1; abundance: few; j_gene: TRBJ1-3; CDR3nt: TGTGCCAGCAGTGAGCGGGGCTGGAACACCATATATTTT; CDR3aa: CASSERGWNTIYF
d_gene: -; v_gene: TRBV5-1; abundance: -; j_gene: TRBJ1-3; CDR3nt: TGCGCCAGCAGCTTGGGGGAGACTGGAAACACCATATATTTT; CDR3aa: CASSLGETGNTIYF
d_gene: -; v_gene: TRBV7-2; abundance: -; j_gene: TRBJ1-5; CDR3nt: TGTGCCAGCAGCTTAGAGGCACGAGGGCAGCCCCAGCATTTT; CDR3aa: CASSLEARGQPQHF
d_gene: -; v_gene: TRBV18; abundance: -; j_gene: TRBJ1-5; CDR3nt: TGTGCCAGCGCTCCGGGAGATAGCAATCAGCCCCAGCATTTT; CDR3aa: CASAPGDSNQPQHF
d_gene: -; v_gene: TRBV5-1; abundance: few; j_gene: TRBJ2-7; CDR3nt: TGCGCCAGCAGCTCGGGATCCTCCTACGAGCAGTACTTC; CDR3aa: CASSSGSSYEQYF
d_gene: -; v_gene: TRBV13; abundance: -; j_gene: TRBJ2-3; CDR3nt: TGTGCCAGCAGCTCCTCAGATACGCAGTATTTT; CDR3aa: CASSSSDTQYF
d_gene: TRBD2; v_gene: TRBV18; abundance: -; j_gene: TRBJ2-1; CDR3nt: TGTGCCAGCTCACCTGCGGGGGGGTTATACAATGAGCAGTTCTTC; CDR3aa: CASSPAGGLYNEQFF
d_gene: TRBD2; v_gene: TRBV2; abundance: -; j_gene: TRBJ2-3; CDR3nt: TGTGCCAGCAGTGATGGGGGGGGTAGCACAGATACGCAGTATTTT; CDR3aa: CASSDGGGSTDTQYF
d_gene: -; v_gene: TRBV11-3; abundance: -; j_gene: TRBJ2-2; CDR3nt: TGTGCCAGCAGCTCTCGGACGGGGGACACCGGGGAGCTGTTTTTT; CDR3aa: CASSSRTGDTGELFF
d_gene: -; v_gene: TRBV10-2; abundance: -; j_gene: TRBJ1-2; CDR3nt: TGCGCCAGCAGTGATCCGGGACACCCATATGGCTACACCTTC; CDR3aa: CASSDPGHPYGYTF
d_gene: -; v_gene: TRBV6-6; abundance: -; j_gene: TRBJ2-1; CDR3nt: TGTGCCAGCAGTTACACCGGGGGAGACTCCTACAATGAGCAGTTCTTC; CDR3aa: CASSYTGGDSYNEQFF
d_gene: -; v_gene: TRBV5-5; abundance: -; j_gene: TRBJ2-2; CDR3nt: TGTGCCAGCAGCTCCCGGGAATCCACCGGGGAGCTGTTTTTT; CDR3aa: CASSSRESTGELFF
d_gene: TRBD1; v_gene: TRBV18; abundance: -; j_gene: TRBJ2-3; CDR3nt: TGTGCCAGCTCAGAGGGACAGGCAGATATGGATACGCAGTATTTT; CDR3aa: CASSEGQADMDTQYF
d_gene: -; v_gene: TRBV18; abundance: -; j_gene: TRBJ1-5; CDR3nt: TGTGCCAGCTCACCGGCGGATGGGACAATTTATAGCAATCAGCCCCAGCATTTT; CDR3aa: CASSPADGTIYSNQPQHF
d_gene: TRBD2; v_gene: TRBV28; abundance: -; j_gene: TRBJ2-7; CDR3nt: TGTGCCAGCACCGGGGGGACCGACGAGCAGTACTTC; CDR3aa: CASTGGTDEQYF
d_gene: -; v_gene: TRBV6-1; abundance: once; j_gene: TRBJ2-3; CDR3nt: TGTGCCAGCAGTGAATTGGAGGCCCAAGGCGGAGATACGCAGTATTTT; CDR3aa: CASSELEAQGGDTQYF
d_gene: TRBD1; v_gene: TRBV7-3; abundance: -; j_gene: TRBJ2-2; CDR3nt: TGTGCCAGCAGCTTAACGAGGGACAGGGTAGGGACCGGGGAGCTGTTTTTT; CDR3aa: CASSLTRDRVGTGELFF
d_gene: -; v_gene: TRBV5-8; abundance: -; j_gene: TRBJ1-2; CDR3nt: TGTGCCAGCAGCTTCGCGGGGGGGGGCGCGAATGGCTACACCTTC; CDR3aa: CASSFAGGGANGYTF
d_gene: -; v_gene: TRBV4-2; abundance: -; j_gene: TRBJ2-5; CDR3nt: TGTGCCAGCAGCCAAGTTTCCAGTCAGTACCAAGAGACCCAGTACTTC; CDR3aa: CASSQVSSQYQETQYF
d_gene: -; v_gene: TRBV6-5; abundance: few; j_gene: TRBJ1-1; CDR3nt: TGTGCCAGCACCCCCCCCGGGAGTATGAACACTGAAGCTTTCTTT; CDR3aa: CASTPPGSMNTEAFF
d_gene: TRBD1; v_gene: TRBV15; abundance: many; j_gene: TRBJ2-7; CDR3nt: TGTGCCACCAGCAGAGACTTTCTCGTCCCGCGACAACCGGGACAGGGGAGCGAGCAGTACTTC; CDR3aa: CATSRDFLVPRQPGQGSEQYF
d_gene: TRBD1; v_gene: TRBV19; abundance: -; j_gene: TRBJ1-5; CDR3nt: TGTGCCAGTAGTACCCTCGGGACAGCCGAAAGTAGCAATCAGCCCCAGCATTTT; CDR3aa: CASSTLGTAESSNQPQHF
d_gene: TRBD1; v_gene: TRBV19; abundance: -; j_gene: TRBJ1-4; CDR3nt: TGTGCCACCAGCAACGTCGGGACAGGGGTCGAAAAACTGTTTTTT; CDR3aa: CATSNVGTGVEKLFF
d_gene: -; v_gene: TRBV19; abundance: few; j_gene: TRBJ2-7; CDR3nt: TGTGCCAGTAGTAACGGGAAGGTGTCCTACGAGCAGTACTTC; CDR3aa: CASSNGKVSYEQYF
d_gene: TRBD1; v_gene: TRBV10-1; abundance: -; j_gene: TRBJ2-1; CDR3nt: TGCGCCAGCAGCCTTTCCGGGACAGGGAATGAGCAGTTCTTC; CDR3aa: CASSLSGTGNEQFF
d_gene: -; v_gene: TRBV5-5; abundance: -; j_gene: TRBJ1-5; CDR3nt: TGTGCCAGCAGCTTTAGACCGGAGTCCCCTAATCAGCCCCAGCATTTT; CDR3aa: CASSFRPESPNQPQHF
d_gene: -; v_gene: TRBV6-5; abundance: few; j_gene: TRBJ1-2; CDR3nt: TGTGCCAGCAACCCACCCTGGGGGGAGCGGGGCTACACCTTC; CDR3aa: CASNPPWGERGYTF
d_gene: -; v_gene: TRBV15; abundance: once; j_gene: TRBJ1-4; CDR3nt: TGTGCCACCAGCAGAGATGGTTGGACAGCTAATGAAAAACTGTTTTTT; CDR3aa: CATSRDGWTANEKLFF
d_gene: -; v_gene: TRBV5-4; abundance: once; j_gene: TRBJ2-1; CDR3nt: TGTGCCAGCAGCTTGGGTTCCTCGAGCTCCTACAATGAGCAGTTCTTC; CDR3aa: CASSLGSSSSYNEQFF
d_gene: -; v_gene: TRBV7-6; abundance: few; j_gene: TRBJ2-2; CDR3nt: TGTGCCAGCAGCCTTTCCCACACCGGGGAGCTGTTTTTT; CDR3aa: CASSLSHTGELFF
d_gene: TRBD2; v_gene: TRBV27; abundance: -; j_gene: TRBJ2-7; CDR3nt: TGTGCCAGCAGTTTATCCCAGCCGACTAGCGGGAGCGTGCACGAGCAGTACTTC; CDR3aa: CASSLSQPTSGSVHEQYF
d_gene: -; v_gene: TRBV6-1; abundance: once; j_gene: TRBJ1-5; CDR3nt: TGTGCCAGCAGTGACCACAGAAGCAATCAGCCCCAGCATTTT; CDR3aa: CASSDHRSNQPQHF
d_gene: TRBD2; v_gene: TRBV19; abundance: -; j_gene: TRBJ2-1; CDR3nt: TGTGCCAGTAGTATAGGGGGAACTAGCGGGAGTGGTGAGCAGTTCTTC; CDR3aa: CASSIGGTSGSGEQFF
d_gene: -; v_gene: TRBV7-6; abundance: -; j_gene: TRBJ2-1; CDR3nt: TGTGCCAGCAGCTTAGGGGGGGGCCGGTACAATGAGCAGTTCTTC; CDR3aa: CASSLGGGRYNEQFF
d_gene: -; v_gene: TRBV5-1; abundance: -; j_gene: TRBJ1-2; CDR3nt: TGCGCCAGCAGCTTACAGGGTAACTATGGCTACACCTTC; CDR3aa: CASSLQGNYGYTF
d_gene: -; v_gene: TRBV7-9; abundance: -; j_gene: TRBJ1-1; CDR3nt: TGTGCCAGCAGCTTAGTCAGTTCGTATAACACTGAAGCTTTCTTT; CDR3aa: CASSLVSSYNTEAFF
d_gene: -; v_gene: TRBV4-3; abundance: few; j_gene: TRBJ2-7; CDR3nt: TGCGCCAGCAGCCTTGGGGCGGGATGGTCCTACGAGCAGTACTTC; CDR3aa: CASSLGAGWSYEQYF
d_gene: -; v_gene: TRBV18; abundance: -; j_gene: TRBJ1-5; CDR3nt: TGTGCCAGCTCAGAACTACAGGGAAATAGTCAGCCCCAGCATTTT; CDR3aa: CASSELQGNSQPQHF
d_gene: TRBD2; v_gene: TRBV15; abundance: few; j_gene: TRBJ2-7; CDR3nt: TGTGCCACCAGCAGGAGGGCGGGAGTCCGCGACGAGCAGTACTTC; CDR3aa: CATSRRAGVRDEQYF
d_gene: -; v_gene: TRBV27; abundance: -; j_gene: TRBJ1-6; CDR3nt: TGTGCCAGCAGGATGGGCGGGGGATATTCCTATAATTCACCCCTCCACTTT; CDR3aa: CASRMGGGYSYNSPLHF
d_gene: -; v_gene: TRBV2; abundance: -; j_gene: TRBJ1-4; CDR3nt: TGTGCCAGCAGGGAGCGGGGGGCACCTAATGAAAAACTGTTTTTT; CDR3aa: CASRERGAPNEKLFF
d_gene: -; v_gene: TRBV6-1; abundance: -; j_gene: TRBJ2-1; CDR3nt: TGTGCCAGCAGCGGGACTTCGGCCTACAATGAGCAGTTCTTC; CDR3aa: CASSGTSAYNEQFF
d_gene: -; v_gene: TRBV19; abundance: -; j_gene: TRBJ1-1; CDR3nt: TGTGCCAGTAGTATAGTTGCAGGGATGAACACTGAAGCTTTCTTT; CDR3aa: CASSIVAGMNTEAFF
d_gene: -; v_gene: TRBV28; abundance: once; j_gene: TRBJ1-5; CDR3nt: TGTGCCAGCAGTTCTCTGACTGAAGGTCCCAATCAGCCCCAGCATTTT; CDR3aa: CASSSLTEGPNQPQHF